Each of the 6 T cell receptor beta chains below was sequenced from the same sample in a study of molecular identifiers for immune sequencing clone quantification. TCRdb independently ran MiXCR on the PCR reads; one entry per CDR3 protein. This table holds 50,000 to 75,000 distinct CDR3 sequences, around 19% found once. The specimen sequenced was naive CD8+ T cells from blood, with Jurkat cell RNA spiked in. As for subset: FACS-sorted CD8+CD4-CCR7+CD45RA+ naive T cells. The source is a human donor in good health. Some libraries in this study had Jurkat cell RNA spiked in.

With regard to this clonotype: At one of its ends the junction is not consistent with the germline gene, which may arise from a read error. The chain has TRBV14 and TRBJ2-7, with 9 positions matching TRBD1. Germline V gene lookup returns CDR1 SGHDN and CDR2 FVKESK. The CDR3 is 16 residues long. The CDR3 protein is CASCQETGGGSYEQYF. The CDR3 DNA follows: TGTGCCAGCTGCCAAGAAACAGGGGGCGGTTCCTACGAGCAGTACTTC.

This clonotype was observed many times. Here the CDR3 reads CASSDGTVGEKLFF. In DNA, the CDR3 is TGTGCCAGCAGCGACGGGACAGTTGGTGAAAAACTGTTTTTT. This chain joins TRBV9 and TRBJ1-4, with 7 bases identical to TRBD1. Germline lookup yields CDR1 SGDLS and CDR2 YYNGEE. The CDR3 extends over 14 amino acids. V lost 3 bases and J lost 7; bases outside the gene matches: 6.

This clonotype came up many times. The chain has TRBV20-1 and TRBJ2-1, with 10 bases identical to TRBD2. Trimming removed 6 bases from V and 5 bases from J; junction bases left unmatched: 10. The CDR3 is 15 residues long. CDR1 is DFQATT, CDR2 SNEGSKA, per germline (reference sequence). The CDR3 spells CSAPTTSGENNEQFF. DNA of the CDR3: TGCAGTGCCCCAACTACTAGCGGGGAGAACAATGAGCAGTTCTTC.

Comments on this clonotype: This may stem from a read error, because a much larger clone lies one nucleotide away. The gene calls are TRBV5-5 and TRBJ1-4; 8 nucleotides align to TRBD1. CDR1 and CDR2 from the germline V gene are SGHKS and YYEKEE (reference sequence). The CDR3 runs 14 residues. This CDR3 is CASNLDRAHEKLFF. The CDR3 DNA reads as TGTGCCAGCAACTTGGACAGGGCACATGAAAAACTGTTTTTT.

This clonotype was detected many times. The chain employs TRBV6-5 and TRBJ2-7, with D unresolved. Germline CDR1 MNHEY, CDR2 SVGAGI. The CDR3 is made up of 14 amino acids. V was pared by 2 bases and J by 5 bases, with 13 bases between. The CDR3 is CASSYIPPGNEQYF. CDR3 sequence (DNA): TGTGCCAGCAGTTACATCCCCCCTGGGAACGAGCAGTACTTC.

This clonotype appeared many times. This chain joins TRBV7-3 and TRBJ2-2; tentative D call: TRBD2 (6 bases). Trimming took off 5 bases at V and 4 bases at J, with 14 bases between the two ends. CDR1 and CDR2 from the germline V gene are SGHTA and FQGTGA. The CDR3 has 15 residues. The CDR3 DNA is TGTGCCAGCAGCCTCCGGGACTTTGGCACCGGGGAGCTGTTTTTT. Translating gives CASSLRDFGTGELFF.